This T cell receptor (beta chain) was captured in a study of spatial heterogeneity in lung cancer. Study background: Detected beta-chain sequences consistently exceeded alpha-chain sequences. Whole-study findings and limits: More often at tumor resection than at routine follow-up, ubiquitous expanded tumor TCRs were detected in the blood.

As concerns this clonotype: What it binds is unknown.

The CDR3 is made up of 12 amino acids. V was pared by 3 bases and J by 6 bases, with 10 bases between. The V gene's germline CDR1 is DFQATT and CDR2 SNEGSKA (reference sequence). TCRdb re-called the 5' RACE reads through MiXCR, storing one row per CDR3 protein. The sample lists about 95,000 distinct CDR3 sequences, roughly 9.5% occurring once. Documented time point: sample taken at primary tumor resection. Sequencing covered unsorted whole RNA taken from tumor, nontumor lung or frozen PBMC. The sequencing used PBMCs, collected at surgery. This rearrangement joins TRBV20-1 to TRBJ2-3; D ambiguous. This clonotype was obtained from a male donor with early-stage non-small cell lung cancer. The CDR3 DNA follows: TGCAGTGCTAGCGGAGCGTACGATACGCAGTATTTT. This codes for CSASGAYDTQYF.